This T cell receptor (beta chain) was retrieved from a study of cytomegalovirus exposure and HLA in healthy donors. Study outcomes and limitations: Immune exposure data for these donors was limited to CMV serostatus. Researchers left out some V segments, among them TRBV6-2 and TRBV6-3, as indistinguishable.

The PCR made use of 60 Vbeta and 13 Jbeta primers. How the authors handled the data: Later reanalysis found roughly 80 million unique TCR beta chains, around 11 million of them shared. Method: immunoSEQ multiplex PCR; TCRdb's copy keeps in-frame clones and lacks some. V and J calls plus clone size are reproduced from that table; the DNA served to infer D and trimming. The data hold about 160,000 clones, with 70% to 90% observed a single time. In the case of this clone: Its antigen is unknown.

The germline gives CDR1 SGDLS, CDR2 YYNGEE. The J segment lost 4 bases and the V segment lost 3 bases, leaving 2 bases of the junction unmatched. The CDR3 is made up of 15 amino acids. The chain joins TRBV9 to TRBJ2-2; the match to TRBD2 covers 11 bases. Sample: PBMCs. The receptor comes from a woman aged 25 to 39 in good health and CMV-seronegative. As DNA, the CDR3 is TGTGCCAGCAGCGGTAGCGGGAGGGCCACCGGGGAGCTGTTTTTT. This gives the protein CASSGSGRATGELFF.